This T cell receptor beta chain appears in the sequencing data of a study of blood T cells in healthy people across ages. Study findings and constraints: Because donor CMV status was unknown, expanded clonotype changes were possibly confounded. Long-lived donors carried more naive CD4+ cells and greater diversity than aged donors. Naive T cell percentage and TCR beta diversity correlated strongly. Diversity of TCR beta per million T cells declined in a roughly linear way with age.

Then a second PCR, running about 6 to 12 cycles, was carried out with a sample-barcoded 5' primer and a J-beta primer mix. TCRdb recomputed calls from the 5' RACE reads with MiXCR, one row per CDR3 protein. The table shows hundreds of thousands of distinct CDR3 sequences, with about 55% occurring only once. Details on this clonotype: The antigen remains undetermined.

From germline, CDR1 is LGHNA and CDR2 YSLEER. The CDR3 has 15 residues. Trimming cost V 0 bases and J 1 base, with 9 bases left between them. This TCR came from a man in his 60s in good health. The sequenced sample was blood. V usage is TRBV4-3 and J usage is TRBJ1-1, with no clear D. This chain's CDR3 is CASSQDPGRNTEAFF. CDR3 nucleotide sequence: TGCGCCAGCAGCCAAGATCCGGGCAGGAACACTGAAGCTTTCTTT.